These 23 T cell receptor beta chains were sequenced from one sample in a study of CXCR3-negative and CXCR3-positive naive CD8 T cells. Whole-study results and caveats: Naive CXCR3-positive cells had TRB CDR3s more hydrophobic than those of CXCR3-negative naive cells.

In preparing the TRB cDNA libraries, 5' RACE with UMI labels was used. With the 5' RACE reads reprocessed, TCRdb shows one record per CDR3 protein and no DNA. The sample table includes approximately 100,000 distinct CDR3 sequences. For these receptors, no antigen is known. Input material: naive CXCR3+ CD8+ T cells from blood. Subset given: CD45RO-CCR7+CD27+CD95- naive CD8+ T cells expressing CXCR3 (TNR3+). The receptors come from a human donor in good health. Some clones in this sample may be carry-over from other donors' samples.

The V and J genes are TRBV5-1 and TRBJ2-1. CDR3 length: 12 amino acids. Germline CDR1 is SGHRS and CDR2 is YFSETQ. The CDR3 sequence: CASSFAFNEQFF.

The chain carries TRBV29-1 and TRBJ2-1. Germline assignment: CDR1 SQVTM and CDR2 ANQGSEA. This CDR3 spans 15 amino acids. CDR3 amino acids: CSVEEAGDSYNEQFF.

V usage is TRBV9 and J usage is TRBJ2-1. The CDR3 consists of 14 residues. The V gene's germline CDR1 is SGDLS and CDR2 YYNGEE. The CDR3 sequence is CASSVGDGVNEQFF.

The chain links TRBV7-9 to TRBJ1-1; TCRdb designates TRBD1, a call that cannot be tested without DNA. This CDR3 has 17 residues. Germline loops: CDR1 SEHNR, CDR2 FQNEAQ (reference sequence). This chain's CDR3 is CASSTMLGEGVNTEAFF.

The chain couples TRBV28 to TRBJ2-2. The CDR3 covers 14 residues. In germline, CDR1 is MDHEN, CDR2 SYDVKM. This CDR3 is CASSLLGITGELFF.

V is TRBV29-1 and J is TRBJ2-3; TCRdb's assignment of TRBD1 cannot be checked, as there is no DNA. CDR1 is SQVTM, CDR2 ANQGSEA, per germline. This CDR3 comprises 11 residues. This CDR3 reads CSVPGPDTQYF.

The chain links TRBV27 to TRBJ2-2. This CDR3 spans 14 amino acids. Germline assignment: CDR1 MNHEY and CDR2 SMNVEV (reference sequence). This CDR3 reads CASSLSGYTGELFF.

The rearrangement joins TRBV7-9 to TRBJ2-1; the TRBD1 assignment by TCRdb is unverifiable without DNA. The CDR3 spans 13 residues. Per germline, CDR1 SEHNR and CDR2 FQNEAQ (reference sequence). The CDR3 protein is CASSSRQGNEQFF.

The V gene is TRBV10-2, the J gene TRBJ2-1; with no DNA, the TCRdb D assignment of TRBD2 cannot be verified. Germline V gene sequence: CDR1 WSHSY, CDR2 SAAADI. CDR3 length equals 14 residues. CDR3 residues: CASSEGLASNEQFF.

The CDR3 loop reads CASSGQGLNEQYF. The chain is built from TRBV28 and TRBJ2-7; TCRdb lists TRBD1, though no DNA is available to test this call. This CDR3 spans 13 amino acids. CDR1 and CDR2 (germline): MDHEN, SYDVKM.

This sequence joins TRBV7-9 and TRBJ2-3; TCRdb indicates TRBD1, and absent DNA this call remains unverified. This CDR3 has 12 residues. CDR1 and CDR2 (germline): SEHNR, FQNEAQ (reference sequence). The CDR3 loop is CASSTPGQGEYF.

The chain links TRBV10-3 to TRBJ2-3; TCRdb's D gene call, TRBD2, goes unchecked for lack of DNA. The CDR3 loop spans 14 amino acids. Germline V gives CDR1 ENHRY, CDR2 SYGVKD. This CDR3 reads CATWTSGGTDTQYF.

The chain is built from TRBV10-3 and TRBJ2-5; TCRdb returns TRBD2, unconfirmable since there is no DNA. This CDR3 is 14 amino acids long. Germline V gene lookup returns CDR1 ENHRY and CDR2 SYGVKD. This CDR3 is CATYSGRIGETQYF.

V usage is TRBV4-2 and J usage is TRBJ2-7. Per germline, CDR1 LGHNA and CDR2 YNFKEQ. The CDR3 sequence is 13 residues long. The CDR3 sequence: CASSQDEVLEQYF.

The chain combines TRBV28 with TRBJ2-7; TCRdb proposes TRBD1, but this gene call is untestable without DNA. This CDR3 has 14 amino acids. Germline V lookup: CDR1 MDHEN, CDR2 SYDVKM. The CDR3 region is CASREGQGIYEQYF.

This rearrangement joins TRBV5-1 to TRBJ2-7; absent DNA, TCRdb's TRBD1 call cannot be checked. The V gene's germline CDR1 is SGHRS and CDR2 YFSETQ. The CDR3 runs to 14 residues. The CDR3 loop is CASSTGDGFYEQYF.

The V call is TRBV7-9, the J call TRBJ2-7; the TRBD1 assignment by TCRdb is unverifiable without DNA. The CDR3 sequence is 14 residues long. Germline values: CDR1 SEHNR, CDR2 FQNEAQ (reference sequence). The chain's CDR3 is CASSPRESSYEQYF.

The V and J genes are TRBV7-8 and TRBJ1-5; TCRdb picks TRBD1, but there is no DNA to check that call. The CDR3 extends over 14 amino acids. CDR1 SGHVS and CDR2 FQNEAQ come from the germline V gene. CDR3: CASSLRVDNQPQHF.

The J gene is TRBJ1-1, the V gene TRBV5-1. Germline loops: CDR1 SGHRS, CDR2 YFSETQ. CDR3 size: 14 residues. The CDR3 is CASSSGGGGTEAFF. Combining the CDR3 with reference TRBV5-1 and TRBJ1-1 gives the whole variable domain KAGVTQTPRYLIKTRGQQVTLSCSPISGHRSVSWYQQTPGQGLQFLFEYFSETQRNKGNFPGRFSGRQFSNSRSEMNVSTLELGDSALYLCASSSGGGGTEAFFGQGTRLTVV.

V is TRBV6-5 and J is TRBJ1-1; checking the TCRdb D call of TRBD1 is not possible without DNA. The germline gives CDR1 MNHEY, CDR2 SVGAGI. The CDR3 runs to 13 residues. The CDR3 region is CASSYARGREALF.

V gene TRBV7-2 combines with J gene TRBJ2-5. Germline V lookup: CDR1 SGHTA, CDR2 FQGNSA. The CDR3 covers 14 residues. CDR3 sequence reads: CASSPDWIQETQYF.

The chain carries TRBV15 and TRBJ1-1. Germline values: CDR1 LNHNV, CDR2 YYDKDF (reference sequence). The CDR3 is 13 residues long. The CDR3 loop is CATSGDEGTEAFF.

This chain connects TRBV6-2 or TRBV6-3 to TRBJ2-3; the TCRdb call, TRBD2, lacks DNA for checking. The germline V gene encodes CDR1 MNHEY and CDR2 SVGEGT. This CDR3 has 17 residues. CDR3 region: CASSFSPPGLPKDTQYF.